This T cell receptor (beta chain) came from a study of cytomegalovirus exposure and HLA in healthy donors. Study at large: Out of 150 million to 200 million T cells, an earlier analysis found 117 million unique TCR beta sequences in total.

The study, taken as a whole, reports: A prior analysis recorded that most TCR beta V segments were productive about 87% or about 30% of the time. Later on, a genetic analysis was performed. It linked a missense variant in DCLRE1C with V- and J-gene trimming of TCR beta.

On this clone: Its cognate antigen is unknown.

Researchers ran the PCR with 60 Vbeta and 13 Jbeta primers. Repertoires were generated with immunoSEQ multiplex PCR, while TCRdb's copy carries only in-frame clones and drops some. This sample yields roughly 100,000 clones, of which roughly four fifths are seen a single time; 10% belongs to the top ten. The sequenced material came from PBMCs. The clonotype was recovered from a human donor in good health.

The CDR3: CASSARDYNEQFF. Here the CDR3 DNA reads TGTGCCAGCAGCGCCCGGGACTACAATGAGCAGTTCTTC. The chain carries TRBV7-9 and TRBJ2-1; a weak D match, TRBD2 (5 bases). The germline V gene has CDR1 SEHNR and CDR2 FQNEAQ (reference sequence). This CDR3 is built from 13 residues. V was trimmed by 5 bases and J by 3 bases, leaving 8 bases between them.